Below are 14 T cell receptor beta chains sequenced from a single sample in a study of T-cell memory formation after mild COVID-19. MiXCR, applied by TCRdb to the 5' RACE reads, yields one record per CDR3 protein. The repertoire holds approximately 390,000 distinct CDR3 sequences, with about a sixth as singletons. The source material was PBMCs or a T cell subset sorted from them (not recorded which). The receptor set was obtained from a man aged 18 to 29 who had mild COVID-19 (a few samples of this study predate the infection). Cell type and time point are not known.

V and J are TRBV15 and TRBJ2-5, with D perhaps TRBD2 (6 bases). This CDR3 contains 16 residues. Germline values: CDR1 LNHNV, CDR2 YYDKDF (reference sequence). The V end lost 3 bases, the J end lost 4 bases, and 18 bases lay between the germline ends. The CDR3 protein is CATSSGRGDKGETQYF. The CDR3 nucleotides read TGTGCCACCAGCAGCGGACGCGGGGATAAAGGAGAGACCCAGTACTTC. The variable domain in full, completed from reference TRBV15 and TRBJ2-5, reads DAMVIQNPRYQVTQFGKPVTLSCSQTLNHNVMYWYQQKSSQAPKLLFHYYDKDFNNEADTPDNFQSRRPNTSFCFLDIRSPGLGDTAMYLCATSSGRGDKGETQYFGPGTRLLVL.

The chain has TRBV24-1 and TRBJ2-1; 9 bases are a match to TRBD1. With 3 bases clipped from V and 6 bases from J, the junction kept 11 bases outside the gene matches. Germline CDR1 KGHDR, CDR2 SFDVKD. The CDR3 totals 17 residues. This chain's CDR3 is CATSDRTGQGSFNEQFF. CDR3 nucleotide sequence: TGTGCCACCAGTGATAGAACGGGACAGGGATCGTTCAATGAGCAGTTCTTC.

The chain carries TRBV4-3 and TRBJ1-1; D possibly corresponds to TRBD1 (5 bases). The CDR3 sequence is 17 residues long. Germline CDR1 reads LGHNA; CDR2 reads YSLEER. The ends were cut back, 2 bases at V and 10 bases at J, with 26 bases in the middle. This CDR3 reads CASSQTRTRGLPSGAFF. As DNA, the CDR3 is TGCGCCAGCAGCCAAACTCGCACGAGGGGCCTACCTTCTGGAGCTTTCTTT.

This clonotype was recorded a few times. The V call is TRBV5-1, the J call TRBJ2-2; 12 bases fit TRBD2. Looked up from germline, CDR1 is SGHRS and CDR2 is YFSETQ. The V and J ends lost 3 bases and 0 bases, in that order; junction bases with no gene match: 3. The CDR3 runs to 17 residues. In nucleotides, the CDR3 is TGCGCCAGCAGCTGGGGACTAGCGGGTGCGAACACCGGGGAGCTGTTTTTT. Its translation: CASSWGLAGANTGELFF.

This clonotype was detected a few times. The chain links TRBV27 to TRBJ2-4; the match to TRBD2 covers 11 bases. J was trimmed by 0 bases and V by 10 bases; bases with no gene match: 17. Germline V gene data show CDR1 as MNHEY and CDR2 as SMNVEV (reference sequence). The CDR3 runs to 19 residues. As DNA, the CDR3 is TGTGCCACCCCCGGAAGGCCGCTAGCGGGGGGCCTAGCCAAAAACATTCAGTACTTC. Translating it yields CATPGRPLAGGLAKNIQYF.

The genes are TRBV4-3 and TRBJ1-4, with D tentatively TRBD1 (6 bases). Trimming removed 1 base at V and 4 bases at J, with 13 bases between. Per germline, CDR1 LGHNA and CDR2 YSLEER. The CDR3 runs 16 residues. CDR3 residues: CASSQGPRQDNEKLFF. Written as DNA, the CDR3 is TGCGCCAGCAGCCAAGGTCCGAGACAGGATAATGAAAAACTGTTTTTT.

The CDR3 loop reads CATLGWRGEQYV. The CDR3 nucleotides read TGTGCCACCCTCGGATGGAGAGGGGAGCAGTACGTC. The chain recombines TRBV6-2 or TRBV6-3 with TRBJ2-7; possibly TRBD2 for D (5 bases). The CDR3 has 12 residues. V lost 10 bases to trimming and J lost 7 bases, with 17 bases between them. The germline CDR1 and CDR2 sequences are MNHEY and SVGEGT.

J is TRBJ2-2 and V is TRBV12-3 or TRBV12-4; 8 positions agree with TRBD1. Trimming cost V 5 bases and J 6 bases; bases outside gene matches: 5. The CDR3 loop spans 14 amino acids. Here the CDR3 reads CASSDRGRAGELFF. DNA of the CDR3: TGTGCCAGCAGTGACAGGGGAAGGGCCGGGGAGCTGTTTTTT.

The chain is built from TRBV5-1 and TRBJ2-3; D possibly corresponds to TRBD2 (6 bases). Germline V gene lookup returns CDR1 SGHRS and CDR2 YFSETQ. This CDR3 is built from 14 residues. The V end lost 5 bases, the J end lost 5 bases, and 15 bases lay between the germline ends. The CDR3 DNA sequence: TGCGCCAGCAGGGGGGGATCCCAGGGAGATACGCAGTATTTT. Protein: CASRGGSQGDTQYF.

This clonotype was observed a handful of times. The chain links TRBV6-1 to TRBJ2-3; D possibly corresponds to TRBD2 (6 bases). The CDR3 extends over 14 amino acids. From germline, CDR1 is MNHNS and CDR2 SASEGT. Deletions cut 3 bases from V and 5 bases from J, with 12 bases between. CDR3 DNA sequence: TGTGCCAGCAGTGAGTTGACGGGGGTAGATACGCAGTATTTT. Its protein product is CASSELTGVDTQYF.

The CDR3 loop reads CASSLGQLDEQFF. CDR3 bases: TGTGCCAGCTCACTCGGACAATTGGATGAGCAGTTCTTC. The chain recombines TRBV18 with TRBJ2-1; weak D call: TRBD1 (5 bases). Trimming removed 4 bases from V and 8 bases from J, with 12 bases in between. The CDR3 extends over 13 amino acids. Germline assignment: CDR1 KGHSH and CDR2 LQKENI.

CDR3 nucleotide sequence: TGTGCCAGTAGTAACCAGCGGGGGGTTGATGAGCAGTTCTTC. Its translation: CASSNQRGVDEQFF. This chain joins TRBV19 and TRBJ2-1; 9 bases match TRBD2. Germline loops: CDR1 LNHDA, CDR2 SQIVND (reference sequence). J lost 8 bases, V lost 4 bases, and 6 bases had no gene match. The CDR3 is 14 residues long.

The genes are TRBV4-3 and TRBJ1-6, with 9 bases aligning to TRBD1. The V gene's germline CDR1 is LGHNA and CDR2 YSLEER. The CDR3 consists of 15 residues. Trimming cost V 4 bases and J 7 bases; bases outside gene matches: 5. Here the CDR3 reads CASSLRDRENSPLHF. The CDR3 DNA follows: TGCGCCAGCAGCCTGAGGGACAGGGAGAATTCACCCCTCCACTTT.

The chain couples TRBV2 to TRBJ2-2; D remains unclear. CDR3 length equals 15 residues. Trimming stripped 2 bases from V and 4 bases from J, with 11 bases between. Germline V gives CDR1 SNHLY, CDR2 FYNNEI. CDR3 coding DNA: TGTGCCAGCAGTGAAATACGGCTACTCACCGGGGAGCTGTTTTTT. As protein: CASSEIRLLTGELFF.